A single sample gave rise to the 27 T cell receptor beta chains below, sequenced in a study of identical twins. TCRdb reanalysed the 5' RACE reads using MiXCR and keeps one entry per CDR3 protein. The sample has hundreds of thousands of distinct CDR3 sequences; 8.5% to 9% are singletons. The same data also contributed to another study, on yellow fever vaccine responses in identical twins.

The sequenced sample consisted of PBMCs. Receptors originate from a woman aged 18 to 35 in good health.

The V gene is TRBV6-2 or TRBV6-3, the J gene TRBJ2-2, with 7 bases that match TRBD1. Losses at the gene ends were 2 bases for V and 4 bases for J; bases not matched to a gene: 7. CDR3 size: 16 residues. The V gene's germline CDR1 is MNHEY and CDR2 SVGEGT. CDR3 amino acids: CASSYRTGTVTGELFF. The CDR3 DNA reads as TGTGCCAGCAGTTACCGGACTGGGACAGTCACCGGGGAGCTGTTTTTT.

This clonotype was observed at least ten times. V gene TRBV4-3 combines with J gene TRBJ2-4; 10 bases match TRBD2. Germline-derived CDR1 and CDR2 are LGHNA and YSLEER. V lost 0 bases to trimming and J lost 0 bases; unmatched junction nucleotides: 8. The CDR3 consists of 19 residues. The CDR3 DNA sequence: TGCGCCAGCAGCCAAGAAATGCGACTAGCGGGTTTAGCCAAAAACATTCAGTACTTC. This sequence encodes CASSQEMRLAGLAKNIQYF.

This clonotype was seen at least ten times. The rearrangement uses TRBV4-2 and TRBJ1-6; D is undetermined. Looked up from germline, CDR1 is LGHNA and CDR2 is YNFKEQ. The CDR3 contains 14 residues. The V end lost 6 bases, the J end lost 10 bases, and 16 bases lay between the germline ends. Here the CDR3 reads CASREEGIRSPLHF. The CDR3, as DNA: TGTGCCAGCAGGGAAGAGGGAATACGATCACCCCTCCACTTT.

This clonotype was observed a few times. The genes are TRBV4-1 and TRBJ2-7; TRBD1 aligns across 8 bases. Germline lookup yields CDR1 MGHRA and CDR2 YSYEKL. Losses at the gene ends were 1 base for V and 4 bases for J; bases not matched to a gene: 6. The CDR3 covers 15 residues. CDR3 coding DNA: TGCGCCAGCAGCCAAGTTCCAGGGGGCTTATACGAGCAGTACTTC. Protein: CASSQVPGGLYEQYF.

The chain employs TRBV15 and TRBJ2-7; TRBD1 aligns across 8 bases. The CDR3 runs 16 residues. V shed 2 bases and J 0 bases; nucleotides not matched to a gene: 6. The germline V gene has CDR1 LNHNV and CDR2 YYDKDF (reference sequence). The CDR3: CATSRTDRGSSYEQYF. The CDR3 coding sequence is TGTGCCACCAGCAGAACCGACAGGGGCAGCTCCTACGAGCAGTACTTC.

This clonotype has a count of ten or more. The genes are TRBV25-1 and TRBJ2-7; D call uncertain. Germline CDR1 reads MGHDK; CDR2 reads SYGVNS. The germline V and J ends were trimmed by 1 base and 12 bases, with 10 bases remaining between them. The CDR3 consists of 11 residues. CDR3 nucleotide sequence: TGTGCCAGCAGTGAATTCGGACGAGGGTACTTC. Protein sequence: CASSEFGRGYF.

The chain is built from TRBV30 and TRBJ1-6; 7 bases are a match to TRBD1. CDR1 and CDR2 from the germline V gene are GTSNPN and SVGIG (reference sequence). The CDR3 is 12 residues long. Trimming took 4 bases from V and 10 from J; bases not matched to a gene: 4. This chain's CDR3 is CAWTGGDSPLHF. The CDR3 DNA reads TGTGCCTGGACAGGGGGGGACTCACCCCTCCACTTT.

The chain is built from TRBV28 and TRBJ2-5; TRBD2 is a possible D gene (5 bases). CDR3 length: 15 residues. The germline V gene encodes CDR1 MDHEN and CDR2 SYDVKM. V lost 5 bases, J lost 2 bases, and 15 bases lay in between. The CDR3 is CASSLRAVSQETQYF. The CDR3 DNA sequence: TGTGCCAGCAGTCTGCGAGCGGTATCACAAGAGACCCAGTACTTC. The complete variable domain, with remaining parts taken from reference TRBV28 and TRBJ2-5, reads DVKVTQSSRYLVKRTGEKVFLECVQDMDHENMFWYRQDPGLGLRLIYFSYDVKMKEKGDIPEGYSVSREKKERFSLILESASTNQTSMYLCASSLRAVSQETQYFGPGTRLLVL.

The sample holds a few counts of this clonotype. The V and J genes are TRBV27 and TRBJ2-1, with TRBD1 matching 8 bases. The germline V gene encodes CDR1 MNHEY and CDR2 SMNVEV (reference sequence). With 3 bases clipped from V and 4 bases from J, the junction kept 8 bases outside the gene matches. The CDR3 is 16 residues long. CDR3 sequence: CASSFGTGMMYNEQFF. DNA of the CDR3: TGTGCCAGCAGTTTCGGGACAGGAATGATGTACAATGAGCAGTTCTTC.

The chain combines TRBV20-1 with TRBJ2-7; TRBD2 aligns across 12 bases. The CDR3 extends over 15 amino acids. The germline V gene encodes CDR1 DFQATT and CDR2 SNEGSKA (reference sequence). The junction had 7 bases not matched to a gene; V was cut back by 6 bases and J by 1 base. CDR3 sequence (DNA): TGCAGTGCAAAAAGACTAGCGGGAGAGTCCTACGAGCAGTACTTC. This sequence encodes CSAKRLAGESYEQYF.

The chain recombines TRBV7-3 with TRBJ2-5; D call uncertain. Trimming left V 4 bases short and J 5 bases short, with 14 bases between. CDR1 is SGHTA and CDR2 is FQGTGA in the germline V gene. This CDR3 is built from 14 residues. The CDR3 spells CASSSGHAGETQYF. The CDR3 coding sequence is TGTGCCAGCAGCTCCGGGCATGCCGGGGAGACCCAGTACTTC. The full variable domain, in which reference TRBV7-3 and TRBJ2-5 provide the parts outside the CDR3, is GAGVSQTPSNKVTEKGKYVELRCDPISGHTALYWYRQSLGQGPEFLIYFQGTGAADDSGLPNDRFFAVRPEGSVSTLKIQRTERGDSAVYLCASSSGHAGETQYFGPGTRLLVL.

This clonotype showed up just a few times. The chain combines TRBV12-3 or TRBV12-4 with TRBJ2-1; D might be TRBD2 (6 bases). With 6 bases removed from V and 9 bases from J, the gap between germline ends came to 9 bases. This CDR3 comprises 11 residues. CDR3 loop: CASSKAGEQFF. The CDR3 bases are TGTGCCAGCAGCAAAGCGGGTGAGCAGTTCTTC.

The gene calls are TRBV6-1 and TRBJ1-2; 9 nucleotides align to TRBD1. The CDR3 is 14 residues long. Germline CDR1 MNHNS, CDR2 SASEGT. Trimming at V came to 7 bases and at J to 5 bases, leaving 8 bases not matched to a gene. DNA of the CDR3: TGTGCCAGCACCCCCGGGACAGGGATATATGGCTACACCTTC. It translates to CASTPGTGIYGYTF.

Only a few counts were recorded for this clonotype. The J gene is TRBJ2-2, the V gene TRBV6-2 or TRBV6-3; the match to TRBD1 covers 8 bases. V was clipped by 5 bases and J by 1 base; unmatched bases: 3. The CDR3 has 15 residues. Per germline, CDR1 MNHEY and CDR2 SVGEGT. The CDR3 is CASSADRVNTGELFF. As DNA, the CDR3 is TGTGCCAGCAGTGCGGACAGGGTGAACACCGGGGAGCTGTTTTTT.

This clonotype was seen only a few times. The chain joins TRBV27 to TRBJ2-6, with unresolved D. V lost 5 bases and J lost 0, with 17 bases in between. CDR1 MNHEY and CDR2 SMNVEV come from the germline V gene (reference sequence). The CDR3 extends over 18 amino acids. CDR3 sequence reads: CASSPRQIVTSGANVLTF. The CDR3 DNA is TGTGCCAGCAGTCCCCGGCAGATCGTAACCTCTGGGGCCAACGTCCTGACTTTC.

This clonotype has only a few counts. V usage is TRBV10-2 and J usage is TRBJ2-3; TRBD2 aligns across 12 bases. The CDR3 spans 18 residues. Germline assignment: CDR1 WSHSY and CDR2 SAAADI. V shed 3 bases, J shed 0 bases, and the junction held 7 bases outside the gene matches. DNA of the CDR3: TGCGCCAGCAGTGAAACAGGGGGACTAGCGGGTAGCACAGATACGCAGTATTTT. It specifies CASSETGGLAGSTDTQYF.

This clonotype was found many times. The chain employs TRBV7-9 and TRBJ2-7; D gene ambiguous. This CDR3 contains 13 residues. Germline values: CDR1 SEHNR, CDR2 FQNEAQ (reference sequence). V was cut by 5 bases and J by 3 bases, with 11 bases left in between. CDR3 DNA: TGTGCCAGCAGCCCTCGGACCCTCTACGAGCAGTACTTC. As protein: CASSPRTLYEQYF.

V gene TRBV6-1 combines with J gene TRBJ1-3; D ambiguous. With 5 bases removed from V and 2 bases from J, the gap between germline ends came to 7 bases. Per the germline V gene, CDR1 is MNHNS and CDR2 is SASEGT. The CDR3 has 13 amino acids. The CDR3 loop is CASSIRPGNTIYF. CDR3 DNA: TGTGCCAGCAGTATCAGACCTGGAAACACCATATATTTT.

This clonotype was observed a few times. This rearrangement joins TRBV4-3 to TRBJ2-3; 10 bases align to TRBD2. The trim removed 4 bases at V and 3 bases at J, leaving 10 bases unmatched. The CDR3 covers 17 residues. Germline CDR1 and CDR2: LGHNA and YSLEER. The CDR3 region is CASSPLAGGSRTDTQYF. CDR3 in DNA: TGCGCCAGCAGCCCATTAGCGGGAGGAAGTCGGACAGATACGCAGTATTTT.

In its sample, this clonotype was seen many times. This rearrangement joins TRBV19 to TRBJ1-1; TRBD1 matches 7 bases. CDR1 LNHDA and CDR2 SQIVND come from the germline V gene (reference sequence). V lost 1 base, J lost 7 bases, and 3 bases stayed unmatched. The CDR3 is 13 residues long. CDR3 amino acids: CASSIGGTVEAFF. DNA of the CDR3: TGTGCCAGTAGTATAGGGGGGACAGTTGAAGCTTTCTTT. Full variable domain (outside the CDR3, taken from reference TRBV19 and TRBJ1-1): DGGITQSPKYLFRKEGQNVTLSCEQNLNHDAMYWYRQDPGQGLRLIYYSQIVNDFQKGDIAEGYSVSREKKESFPLTVTSAQKNPTAFYLCASSIGGTVEAFFGQGTRLTVV.

This clonotype was recorded at least ten times. J is TRBJ2-6 and V is TRBV7-9; no definite D call. Germline CDR1 reads SEHNR; CDR2 reads FQNEAQ (reference sequence). The CDR3 is 16 residues long. Trimming cost V 0 bases and J 0 bases, with 6 bases left between them. The chain's CDR3 is CASSLAVHSGANVLTF. The CDR3, as DNA: TGTGCCAGCAGCTTAGCGGTACACTCTGGGGCCAACGTCCTGACTTTC. Combining the CDR3 with reference TRBV7-9 and TRBJ2-6 gives the whole variable domain DTGVSQNPRHKITKRGQNVTFRCDPISEHNRLYWYRQTLGQGPEFLTYFQNEAQLEKSRLLSDRFSAERPKGSFSTLEIQRTEQGDSAMYLCASSLAVHSGANVLTFGAGSRLTVL.

J is TRBJ1-1 and V is TRBV5-1; TRBD1 is a possible D gene (5 bases). The CDR3 sequence is 17 residues long. The V end was cut by 0 bases, the J end by 6 bases, with 21 bases between. Germline V gives CDR1 SGHRS, CDR2 YFSETQ. The CDR3 here is CASSLGGMGRTVAEAFF. The DNA of the CDR3 is TGCGCCAGCAGCTTGGGAGGGATGGGACGAACAGTCGCTGAAGCTTTCTTT.

This clonotype was counted between two and nine times. The chain carries TRBV10-3 and TRBJ2-1; 9 bases are a match to TRBD1. Per the germline V gene, CDR1 is ENHRY and CDR2 is SYGVKD. The length of the CDR3 is 12 residues. With V trimmed by 11 bases and J by 6 bases, 5 bases remained unmatched. For the CDR3, the DNA is TGTGCCGGCGGGGGACAGGGCAATGAGCAGTTCTTC. Translation: CAGGGQGNEQFF.

This clonotype was seen repeatedly, ten times or more. This chain connects TRBV12-3 or TRBV12-4 to TRBJ2-7; TRBD1 is a possible D gene (5 bases). With 8 bases removed from V and 0 bases from J, the gap between germline ends came to 20 bases. CDR3 length equals 16 residues. Written as DNA, the CDR3 is TGTGCCAGCGTCTCAGGGCGGATGAGGAGCTCCTACGAGCAGTACTTC. Translated, it gives CASVSGRMRSSYEQYF.

V usage is TRBV29-1 and J usage is TRBJ1-2, with D perhaps TRBD1 (5 bases). V lost 0 bases and J lost 3, with 8 bases in between. The germline gives CDR1 SQVTM, CDR2 ANQGSEA. The CDR3 has 13 residues. CDR3 amino acids: CSVEDSGYYGYTF. The CDR3, as DNA: TGCAGCGTTGAAGATTCAGGGTACTATGGCTACACCTTC. Supplemented by reference TRBV29-1 and TRBJ1-2, the full variable domain reads SAVISQKPSRDICQRGTSLTIQCQVDSQVTMMFWYRQQPGQSLTLIATANQGSEATYESGFVIDKFPISRPNLTFSTLTVSNMSPEDSSIYLCSVEDSGYYGYTFGSGTRLTVV.

This rearrangement joins TRBV5-6 to TRBJ2-5; 11 nucleotides agree with TRBD1. Trimming took 3 bases from V and 4 from J; bases not matched to a gene: 2. Germline V gene lookup returns CDR1 SGHDT and CDR2 YYEEEE. There are 14 residues in the CDR3. The CDR3 nucleotides are TGTGCCAGCAGCTGGACAGGGGGCCTAGAGACCCAGTACTTC. It yields the protein CASSWTGGLETQYF.

The chain has TRBV27 and TRBJ2-7; either TRBD1 or TRBD2 may fit D (5 bases each). This CDR3 has 16 amino acids. Germline CDR1 MNHEY, CDR2 SMNVEV (reference sequence). V gave up 3 bases and J gave up 3 bases, with 18 bases separating them. The CDR3, as DNA: TGTGCCAGCAGTTTCATTGAGGGATGGGGGAGCTACGAGCAGTACTTC. Its protein is CASSFIEGWGSYEQYF.